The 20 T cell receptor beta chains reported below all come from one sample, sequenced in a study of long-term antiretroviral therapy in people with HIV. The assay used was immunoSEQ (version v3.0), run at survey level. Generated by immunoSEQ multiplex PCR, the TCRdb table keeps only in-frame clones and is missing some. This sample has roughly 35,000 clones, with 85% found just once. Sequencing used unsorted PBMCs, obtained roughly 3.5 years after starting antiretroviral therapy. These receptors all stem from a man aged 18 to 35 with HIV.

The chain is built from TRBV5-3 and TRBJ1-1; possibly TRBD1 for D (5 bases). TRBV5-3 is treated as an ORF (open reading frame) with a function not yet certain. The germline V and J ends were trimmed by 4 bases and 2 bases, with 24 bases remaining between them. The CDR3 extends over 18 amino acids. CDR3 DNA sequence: TGTGCCAGAAGCCCACGCACACCGGGACGGAGGATCAACACTGAAGCTTTCTTT. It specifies CARSPRTPGRRINTEAFF.

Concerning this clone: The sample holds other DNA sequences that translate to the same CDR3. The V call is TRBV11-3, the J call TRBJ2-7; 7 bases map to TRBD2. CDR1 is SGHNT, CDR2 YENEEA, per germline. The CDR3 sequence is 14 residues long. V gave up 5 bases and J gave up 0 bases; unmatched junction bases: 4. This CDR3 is CASSPKRGSYEQYF. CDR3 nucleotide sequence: TGTGCCAGCAGCCCCAAGCGGGGCTCCTACGAGCAGTACTTC. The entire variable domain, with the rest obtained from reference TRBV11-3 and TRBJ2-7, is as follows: EAGVVQSPRYKIIEKKQPVAFWCNPISGHNTLYWYLQNLGQGPELLIRYENEEAVDDSQLPKDRFSAERLKGVDSTLKIQPAELGDSAVYLCASSPKRGSYEQYFGPGTRLTVT.

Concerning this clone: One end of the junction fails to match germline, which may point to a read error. DNA for the CDR3: TGTGCCAGCAGCGTAGGGGGGGATTTCGGCCGATACGGGCAGTACTTC. It yields the protein CASSVGGDFGRYGQYF. The chain has TRBV9 and TRBJ2-7; weak D call: TRBD2 (6 bases). Germline values: CDR1 SGDLS, CDR2 YYNGEE. The CDR3 runs 16 residues.

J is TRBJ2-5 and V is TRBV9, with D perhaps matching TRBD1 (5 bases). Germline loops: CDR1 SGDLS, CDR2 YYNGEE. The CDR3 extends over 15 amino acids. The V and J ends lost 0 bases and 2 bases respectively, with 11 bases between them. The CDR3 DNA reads TGTGCCAGCAGCGTAGCTCCAAACAGGCAAGAGACCCAGTACTTC. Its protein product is CASSVAPNRQETQYF. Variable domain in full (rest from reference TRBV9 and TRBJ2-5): DSGVTQTPKHLITATGQRVTLRCSPRSGDLSVYWYQQSLDQGLQFLIQYYNGEERAKGNILERFSAQQFPDLHSELNLSSLELGDSALYFCASSVAPNRQETQYFGPGTRLLVL.

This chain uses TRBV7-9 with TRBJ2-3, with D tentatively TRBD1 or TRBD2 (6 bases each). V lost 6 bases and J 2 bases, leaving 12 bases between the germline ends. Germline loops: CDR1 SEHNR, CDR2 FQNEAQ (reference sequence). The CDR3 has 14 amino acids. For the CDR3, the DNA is TGTGCCAGCAGAAGGGGGGACGACACAGATACGCAGTATTTT. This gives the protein CASRRGDDTDTQYF.

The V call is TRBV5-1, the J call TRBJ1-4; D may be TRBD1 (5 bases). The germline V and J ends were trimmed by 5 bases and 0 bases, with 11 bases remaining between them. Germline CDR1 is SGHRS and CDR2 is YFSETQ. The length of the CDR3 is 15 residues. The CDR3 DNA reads TGCGCCAGCAGTAGGGGCCTCGCAACTAATGAAAAACTGTTTTTT. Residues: CASSRGLATNEKLFF.

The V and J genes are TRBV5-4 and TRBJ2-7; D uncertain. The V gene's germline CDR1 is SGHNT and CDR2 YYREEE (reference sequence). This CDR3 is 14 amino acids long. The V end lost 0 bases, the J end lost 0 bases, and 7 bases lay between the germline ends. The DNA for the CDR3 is TGTGCCAGCAGCTTGGCGGGCGCCTCCTACGAGCAGTACTTC. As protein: CASSLAGASYEQYF. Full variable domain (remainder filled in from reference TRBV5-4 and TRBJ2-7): ETGVTQSPTHLIKTRGQQVTLRCSSQSGHNTVSWYQQALGQGPQFIFQYYREEENGRGNFPPRFSGLQFPNYSSELNVNALELDDSALYLCASSLAGASYEQYFGPGTRLTVT.

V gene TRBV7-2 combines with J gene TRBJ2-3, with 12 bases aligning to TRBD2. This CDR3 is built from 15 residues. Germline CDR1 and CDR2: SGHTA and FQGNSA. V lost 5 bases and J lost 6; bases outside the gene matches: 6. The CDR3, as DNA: TGTGCCAGCAGCAAGACTAGCGGGGGAGCGGATACGCAGTATTTT. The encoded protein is CASSKTSGGADTQYF. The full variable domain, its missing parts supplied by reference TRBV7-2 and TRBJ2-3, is GAGVSQSPSNKVTEKGKDVELRCDPISGHTALYWYRQSLGQGLEFLIYFQGNSAPDKSGLPSDRFSAERTGGSVSTLTIQRTQQEDSAVYLCASSKTSGGADTQYFGPGTRLTVL.

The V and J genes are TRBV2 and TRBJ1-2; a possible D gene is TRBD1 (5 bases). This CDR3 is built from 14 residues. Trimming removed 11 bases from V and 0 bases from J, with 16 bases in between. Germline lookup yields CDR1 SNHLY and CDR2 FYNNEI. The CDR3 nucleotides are TGTGCCGAGACCACGGGGCGAACTAACTATGGCTACACCTTC. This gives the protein CAETTGRTNYGYTF.

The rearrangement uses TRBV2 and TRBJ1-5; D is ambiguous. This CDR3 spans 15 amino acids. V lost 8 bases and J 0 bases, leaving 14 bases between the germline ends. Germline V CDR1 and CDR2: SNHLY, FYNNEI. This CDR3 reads CASGPRGSSNQPQHF. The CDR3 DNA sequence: TGTGCCAGCGGACCCCGCGGCAGTAGCAATCAGCCCCAGCATTTT. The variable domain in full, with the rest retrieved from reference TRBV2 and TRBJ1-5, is EPEVTQTPSHQVTQMGQEVILRCVPISNHLYFYWYRQILGQKVEFLVSFYNNEISEKSEIFDDQFSVERPDGSNFTLKIRSTKLEDSAMYFCASGPRGSSNQPQHFGDGTRLSIL.

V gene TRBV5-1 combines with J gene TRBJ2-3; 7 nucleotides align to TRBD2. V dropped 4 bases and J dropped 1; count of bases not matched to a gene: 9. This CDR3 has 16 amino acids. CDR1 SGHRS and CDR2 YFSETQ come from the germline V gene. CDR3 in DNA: TGCGCCAGCAGCCCCCTTTTTGGGGGGGGCACAGATACGCAGTATTTT. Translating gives CASSPLFGGGTDTQYF.

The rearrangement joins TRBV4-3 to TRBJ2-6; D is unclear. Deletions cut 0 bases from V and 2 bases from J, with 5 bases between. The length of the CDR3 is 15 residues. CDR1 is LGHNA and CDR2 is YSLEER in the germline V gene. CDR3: CASSQEGAGANVLTF. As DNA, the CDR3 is TGCGCCAGCAGCCAAGAGGGTGCTGGGGCCAACGTCCTGACTTTC.

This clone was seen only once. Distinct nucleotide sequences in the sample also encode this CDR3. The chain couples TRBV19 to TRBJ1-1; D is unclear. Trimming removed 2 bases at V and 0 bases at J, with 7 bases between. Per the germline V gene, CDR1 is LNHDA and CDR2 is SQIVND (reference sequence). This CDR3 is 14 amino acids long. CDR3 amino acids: CASSISGLNTEAFF. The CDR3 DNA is TGTGCCAGTAGTATATCCGGGCTGAACACTGAAGCTTTCTTT.

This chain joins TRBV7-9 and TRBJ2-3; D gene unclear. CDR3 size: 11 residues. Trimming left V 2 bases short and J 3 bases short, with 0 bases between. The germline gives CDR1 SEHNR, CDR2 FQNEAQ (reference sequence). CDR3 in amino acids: CASSLTDTQYF. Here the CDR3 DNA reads TGTGCCAGCAGCTTAACAGATACGCAGTATTTT.

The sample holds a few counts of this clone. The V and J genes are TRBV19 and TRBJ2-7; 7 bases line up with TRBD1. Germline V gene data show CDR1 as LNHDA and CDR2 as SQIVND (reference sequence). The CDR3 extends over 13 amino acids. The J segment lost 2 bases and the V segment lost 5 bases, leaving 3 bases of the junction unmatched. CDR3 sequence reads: CASSPDRAYEQYF. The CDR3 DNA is TGTGCCAGTAGTCCTGACAGGGCCTACGAGCAGTACTTC.

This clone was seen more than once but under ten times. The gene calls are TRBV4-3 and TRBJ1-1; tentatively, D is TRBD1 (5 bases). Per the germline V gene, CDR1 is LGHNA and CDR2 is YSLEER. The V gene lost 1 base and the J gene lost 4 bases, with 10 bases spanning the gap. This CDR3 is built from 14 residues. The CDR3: CASSQAKRGTEAFF. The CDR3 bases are TGCGCCAGCAGCCAAGCCAAGAGGGGCACTGAAGCTTTCTTT.

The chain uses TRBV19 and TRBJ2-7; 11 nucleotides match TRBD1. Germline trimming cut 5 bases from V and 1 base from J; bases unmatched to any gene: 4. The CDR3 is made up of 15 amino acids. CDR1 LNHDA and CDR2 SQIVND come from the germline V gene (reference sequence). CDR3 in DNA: TGTGCCAGTAGTGAGGGGACAGGGGGATCCTACGAGCAGTACTTC. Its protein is CASSEGTGGSYEQYF.

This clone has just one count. The CDR3 DNA reads as TGTGCCGTCCGGGACAGGGGCACTGGGGCCAACGTCCTGACTTTC. It is translated as CAVRDRGTGANVLTF. V gene TRBV10-3 combines with J gene TRBJ2-6; 10 nucleotides match TRBD1. The CDR3 is 15 amino acids. Losses at the gene ends were 11 bases for V and 2 bases for J; bases not matched to a gene: 6. Germline CDR1 ENHRY, CDR2 SYGVKD.

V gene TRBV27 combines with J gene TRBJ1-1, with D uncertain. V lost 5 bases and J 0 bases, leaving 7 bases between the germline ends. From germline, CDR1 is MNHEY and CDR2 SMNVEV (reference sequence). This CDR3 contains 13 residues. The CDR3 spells CASSVGMNTEAFF. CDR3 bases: TGTGCCAGCAGTGTGGGCATGAACACTGAAGCTTTCTTT.

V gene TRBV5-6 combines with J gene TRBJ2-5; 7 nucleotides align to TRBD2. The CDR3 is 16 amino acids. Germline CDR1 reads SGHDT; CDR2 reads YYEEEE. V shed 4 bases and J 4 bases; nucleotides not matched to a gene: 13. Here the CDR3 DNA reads TGTGCCAGCAGCGGGGGAGCGGGATTGGGGGGAGAGACCCAGTACTTC. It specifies CASSGGAGLGGETQYF.